Presented here are 7 T cell receptor beta chains from one specimen sequenced in a study of blood T cell repertoires in COVID-19. This table comes from immunoSEQ multiplex PCR, and its TCRdb copy is limited to in-frame clones, with some not included. This table holds 250,000 to 300,000 clones, about nine tenths found once. Material: peripheral blood. The receptors stem from a woman in her twenties or thirties with COVID-19, enrolled during active disease.

This chain uses TRBV18 with TRBJ2-1; 10 nucleotides agree with TRBD2. The CDR3 spans 17 residues. After removal of 2 bases from V and 7 bases from J, the junction contained 11 bases not matched to a gene. CDR1 KGHSH and CDR2 LQKENI come from the germline V gene. CDR3 DNA sequence: TGTGCCAGCTCACCATGGCTAGCGGGAGAGTTAGTGAATGAGCAGTTCTTC. Encoded protein: CASSPWLAGELVNEQFF.

This sequence joins TRBV10-3 and TRBJ2-7; 7 bases are shared with TRBD1. The germline V gene encodes CDR1 ENHRY and CDR2 SYGVKD. Germline trimming cut 7 bases from V and 2 bases from J; bases unmatched to any gene: 2. The CDR3 sequence is 12 residues long. CDR3 sequence (DNA): TGTGCCATCAAGGACAGGACCTACGAGCAGTACTTC. As protein: CAIKDRTYEQYF.

This clone is a singleton in its sample. The sample carries other DNA sequences with the same CDR3. J is TRBJ2-7 and V is TRBV27, with a tentative D call TRBD2 (6 bases). The length of the CDR3 is 14 residues. Germline V lookup: CDR1 MNHEY, CDR2 SMNVEV (reference sequence). The V end was cut by 2 bases, the J end by 0 bases, with 8 bases between. CDR3 DNA: TGTGCCAGCAGTTTAGGGGGGAGCTCCTACGAGCAGTACTTC. This translates into CASSLGGSSYEQYF.

This clone was seen a single time. The chain couples TRBV4-1 to TRBJ2-7, with TRBD1 matching over 7 bases. This CDR3 region has 13 residues. From germline, CDR1 is MGHRA and CDR2 YSYEKL. J was trimmed by 3 bases and V by 3 bases; bases with no gene match: 2. CDR3 bases: TGCGCCAGCAGCCAGGGACAGAACTACGAGCAGTACTTC. It translates to CASSQGQNYEQYF.

V is TRBV27 and J is TRBJ2-3; perhaps TRBD1 as D (6 bases). The CDR3 runs 14 residues. Trimming took off 5 bases at V and 0 bases at J, with 9 bases between the two ends. In germline, CDR1 is MNHEY, CDR2 SMNVEV (reference sequence). The CDR3 region has the DNA TGTGCCAGCAGTCTCGGACAGAGCACAGATACGCAGTATTTT. Translated: CASSLGQSTDTQYF.

This chain links TRBV27 with TRBJ1-1, with D perhaps matching TRBD1 (6 bases). The CDR3 is 15 amino acids. Germline CDR1 MNHEY, CDR2 SMNVEV (reference sequence). Trimming shortened V by 5 bases and J by 0 bases, and 13 bases separated the two germline ends. The CDR3 coding sequence is TGTGCCAGCAGTCCTCGGACAGTTCTGAACACTGAAGCTTTCTTT. Protein sequence: CASSPRTVLNTEAFF.

V is TRBV15 and J is TRBJ2-1; 14 positions agree with TRBD2. The CDR3 is made up of 16 amino acids. The germline CDR1 and CDR2 sequences are LNHNV and YYDKDF (reference sequence). V lost 0 bases and J lost 8; bases outside the gene matches: 3. The chain's CDR3 is CATSRDEGLAGDEQFF. Here the CDR3 DNA reads TGTGCCACCAGCAGAGATGAGGGACTAGCGGGAGATGAGCAGTTCTTC.